This TCR beta chain appears in the sequencing data of a study of control samples from healthy donors and cancer patients. This clone has just a few counts. The ends were cut back, 3 bases at V and 4 bases at J, with 15 bases in the middle. Looked up from germline, CDR1 is MGHDK and CDR2 is SYGVNS. The CDR3 totals 15 residues. Clones were read by immunoSEQ multiplex PCR, and TCRdb kept only the in-frame ones, dropping some. This table has about 80,000 clones, roughly 84% appearing once. This clonotype was obtained from a woman aged 45-59 years in good health. The sample taken for sequencing was blood. This chain connects TRBV25-1 to TRBJ1-2; D gene ambiguous. CDR3 in DNA: TGTGCCAGCAGTGATCCTCAGCGGACTATCTATGGCTACACCTTC. Translation gives CASSDPQRTIYGYTF.